The present T cell receptor (beta chain) was sequenced within a study of OX40 agonist ivuxolimab in advanced cancers. Germline-derived CDR1 and CDR2 are LGHNT and FRNRAP. The CDR3 length is 14 residues. Trimming took 5 bases from V and 8 from J, leaving 15 bases between them. Repertoires were generated with immunoSEQ multiplex PCR, while TCRdb's copy carries only in-frame clones and drops some. Altogether more than 80,000 clones are present, around nine tenths being singletons, with the ten largest covering more than 0.6%. The material sequenced was CD4+ or CD8+ T cells sorted from blood, taken in a trial of the OX40 agonist ivuxolimab. The sequence came from an adult with an advanced solid tumor such as melanoma, head and neck, liver or kidney cancer. The rearrangement links TRBV12-5 to TRBJ1-4; D is uncertain. The CDR3 loop is CASGIGREEEKLFF. The CDR3 nucleotides are TGTGCTAGTGGTATAGGACGGGAGGAGGAAAAACTGTTTTTT.